This is a list of T cell receptor beta chains from one sample in a study of T-cell memory formation after mild COVID-19. TCRdb re-derived calls from the 5' RACE reads in MiXCR, one entry per CDR3 protein. The repertoire has under 600,000 distinct CDR3 sequences, 20% to 25% of them found once; the top ten carry roughly 8.3%. Input material: PBMCs or a T cell subset sorted from them (not recorded which). These receptors all stem from an adult woman who had mild COVID-19 (a few samples of this study predate the infection). Cell type and time point are not known. The CDR3 runs from the conserved cysteine through the conserved F or W. The size field is filled for only some rows; it gives once, few, many or a size class.

clone_size: few
v_call: TRBV2
cdr3_aa: CASEAGGPGNTQYF

clone_size: -
v_call: TRBV12-5
cdr3_aa: CASGLVILGGQRLLNYGYTF

clone_size: few
v_call: TRBV12-3/TRBV12-4
cdr3_aa: CASSLSSGELFF

clone_size: -
v_call: TRBV7-9
cdr3_aa: CASSSPLVLGGTDTQYF

clone_size: few
v_call: TRBV2
cdr3_aa: CASTGQGLSYNEQFF

clone_size: few
v_call: TRBV18
cdr3_aa: CASSPGSYQPQHF

clone_size: -
v_call: TRBV5-1
cdr3_aa: CASSLGGHEREKLFF

clone_size: -
v_call: TRBV3-1
cdr3_aa: CASSHLTGFYGYTF

clone_size: -
v_call: TRBV5-5
cdr3_aa: CASSLGIGTGDYEQYF

clone_size: few
v_call: TRBV5-5
cdr3_aa: CASTVGGQGAYEQYF

clone_size: -
v_call: TRBV12-3/TRBV12-4
cdr3_aa: CASSFNPGLVTFF

clone_size: few
v_call: TRBV7-2
cdr3_aa: CASRRLAGLRQETQYF

clone_size: few
v_call: TRBV11-2
cdr3_aa: CASSLGGQINSPLHF

clone_size: -
v_call: TRBV21-1
cdr3_aa: CASSKAMSSGQGVAYEQYF

clone_size: few
v_call: TRBV7-2
cdr3_aa: CASSPWRVSEQYF

clone_size: few
v_call: TRBV3-1
cdr3_aa: CASRLAGGFYNEQFF

clone_size: few
v_call: TRBV12-3/TRBV12-4
cdr3_aa: CASSSGAGQGESYGYTF

clone_size: -
v_call: TRBV12-3/TRBV12-4
cdr3_aa: CASSPFPGRAANTGELFF

clone_size: -
v_call: TRBV18
cdr3_aa: CASSDSSNTEAFF

clone_size: -
v_call: TRBV7-9
cdr3_aa: CASSPLGAKMEAFF

clone_size: few
v_call: TRBV4-2
cdr3_aa: CASSPLEGDTEAFF

clone_size: -
v_call: TRBV2
cdr3_aa: CASSDRVDQPQHF

clone_size: few
v_call: TRBV20-1
cdr3_aa: CSAAGTSGFHEQYF

clone_size: -
v_call: TRBV30
cdr3_aa: CAWKEGNYEQYF

clone_size: few
v_call: TRBV7-6
cdr3_aa: CASSLAWTSYEQYF

clone_size: -
v_call: TRBV12-5
cdr3_aa: CASGLVPGTVLMNTEAFF

clone_size: few
v_call: TRBV5-1
cdr3_aa: CASSHGQNSNTIYF

clone_size: -
v_call: TRBV2
cdr3_aa: CASTQGANIQYF

clone_size: -
v_call: TRBV12-3/TRBV12-4
cdr3_aa: CASTRDAREEFF

clone_size: few
v_call: TRBV12-3/TRBV12-4
cdr3_aa: CASSPDFAGTEAFF

clone_size: -
v_call: TRBV2
cdr3_aa: CASREGVDFQGHQPQHF

clone_size: -
v_call: TRBV30
cdr3_aa: CAWDSNGYTF

clone_size: few
v_call: TRBV4-1
cdr3_aa: CASSQMSRQPQHF